These T cell receptor beta chains were read from a single sample in a study of blood T cell repertoires in COVID-19. Sequenced by immunoSEQ multiplex PCR; TCRdb stores in-frame clones only, minus some. The sample lists roughly 250,000 clones, around four fifths occurring once. The material sequenced was peripheral blood. Receptor source: a woman aged 60 to 75 with active or convalescent COVID-19. Each CDR3 is given with its conserved first and last residue. The D gene is left open where the match is weak. Rows give clone size only sometimes, using once, few, many, or a class for an expanded clone.

J,size,D,V,CDR3,DNA
TRBJ1-4,few,-,TRBV28,CASSFQPTGGNEKLFF,TGTGCCAGCAGTTTCCAACCGACGGGAGGGAATGAAAAACTGTTTTTT
TRBJ1-6,few,-,TRBV7-2,CASRVTPEDSPLHF,TGTGCCAGCAGGGTTACACCCGAGGATTCACCCCTCCACTTT
TRBJ2-1,-,TRBD2,TRBV24-1,CATSGLAGGAEQFF,TGTGCCACCAGCGGACTAGCGGGAGGAGCTGAGCAGTTCTTC
TRBJ2-3,few,-,TRBV5-1,CASSLSLTSTDTQYF,TGCGCCAGCAGCTTGAGTCTTACTAGCACAGATACGCAGTATTTT
TRBJ1-1,-,TRBD1,TRBV5-8,CASSPTGLGTEAFF,TGTGCCAGCAGCCCGACAGGGCTCGGCACTGAAGCTTTCTTT
TRBJ2-1,-,TRBD2,TRBV30,CAWSFSSPTSGQFF,TGTGCCTGGAGTTTCTCCTCCCCGACTAGCGGGCAGTTCTTC
TRBJ1-1,-,-,TRBV6-4,CASSDRGTEAFF,TGTGCCAGCAGTGACAGGGGAACTGAAGCTTTCTTT
TRBJ2-1,-,-,TRBV7-1,CASSPLTRDEQFF,TGTGCCAGCAGCCCCCTCACTAGGGATGAGCAGTTCTTC
TRBJ1-5,-,-,TRBV28,CASIQTQVRNQPQHF,TGTGCCAGCATCCAAACGCAGGTCCGCAATCAGCCCCAGCATTTT
TRBJ1-4,-,-,TRBV30,CAWRGSNEKLFF,TGTGCCTGGCGCGGTTCTAATGAAAAACTGTTTTTT
TRBJ2-1,few,-,TRBV30,CAWNNYNEQFF,TGTGCCTGGAACAACTACAATGAGCAGTTCTTC
TRBJ2-7,once,-,TRBV5-5,CASSGTKNEQYF,TGTGCCAGCTCCGGGACAAAGAACGAGCAGTACTTC
TRBJ2-7,few,TRBD2,TRBV7-8,CASSPSLREGLEQYF,TGTGCCAGCAGCCCCTCCTTACGGGAGGGCCTGGAGCAGTACTTC
TRBJ2-2,-,TRBD2,TRBV7-9,CASSRSGRSDTGELFF,TGTGCCAGCAGCCGTAGCGGGAGGTCGGACACCGGGGAGCTGTTTTTT
TRBJ2-1,-,TRBD2,TRBV9,CASSVTSGYNEQFF,TGTGCCAGCAGCGTGACTAGCGGTTACAATGAGCAGTTCTTC
TRBJ1-2,-,-,TRBV28,CASRRGFSDGYTF,TGTGCCAGCAGAAGGGGTTTTTCGGATGGCTACACCTTC
TRBJ2-5,-,TRBD2,TRBV3-1/TRBV3-2,CASSQDVASGLQETQYF,TGTGCCAGCAGCCAAGATGTGGCTAGCGGGCTCCAAGAGACCCAGTACTTC
TRBJ1-5,-,TRBD1,TRBV2,CASRPTGGYQPQHF,TGTGCCAGCAGACCGACAGGGGGCTATCAGCCCCAGCATTTT
TRBJ2-2,-,TRBD2,TRBV6-2/TRBV6-3,CASSPIRAFGLGATTGELFF,TGTGCCAGCAGTCCAATCCGGGCGTTCGGACTAGGGGCGACCACCGGGGAGCTGTTTTTT
TRBJ1-5,-,TRBD1,TRBV6-2/TRBV6-3,CASSIDRGSNQPQHF,TGTGCCAGCAGCATTGACAGGGGAAGCAATCAGCCCCAGCATTTT
TRBJ1-2,few,TRBD1,TRBV7-3,CASSEQPGTDMYGYTF,TGTGCCAGCAGCGAGCAGCCGGGGACAGACATGTATGGCTACACCTTC
TRBJ2-2,-,-,TRBV30,CAWTTAPNTGELFF,TGTGCCTGGACTACAGCACCCAACACCGGGGAGCTGTTTTTT
TRBJ1-2,-,-,TRBV7-2,CASSLTVRNYGYTF,TGTGCCAGCAGCTTGACTGTCCGAAACTATGGCTACACCTTC